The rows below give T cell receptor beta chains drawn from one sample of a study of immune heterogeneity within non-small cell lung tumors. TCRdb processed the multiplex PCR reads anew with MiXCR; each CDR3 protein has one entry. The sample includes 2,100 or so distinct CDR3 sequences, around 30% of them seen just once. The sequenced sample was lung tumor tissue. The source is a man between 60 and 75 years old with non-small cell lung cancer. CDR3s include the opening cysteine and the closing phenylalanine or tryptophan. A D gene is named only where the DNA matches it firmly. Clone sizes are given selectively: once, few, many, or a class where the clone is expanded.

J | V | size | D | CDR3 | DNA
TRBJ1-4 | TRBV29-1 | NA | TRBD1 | CSARTGEKLFF | TGCAGCGCCCGGACAGGTGAAAAACTGTTTTTT
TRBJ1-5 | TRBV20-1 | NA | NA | CSASAENQPQHF | TGCAGTGCTAGTGCGGAGAATCAGCCCCAGCATTTT
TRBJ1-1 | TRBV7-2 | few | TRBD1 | CASSLRSGTGSTEAFF | TGTGCCAGCAGCTTGAGATCCGGGACAGGGAGCACTGAAGCTTTCTTT
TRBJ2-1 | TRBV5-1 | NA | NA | CASSTRGYSYNEQFF | TGCGCCAGCAGCACCCGGGGGTACTCCTACAATGAGCAGTTCTTC
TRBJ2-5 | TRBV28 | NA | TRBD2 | CASRLAGVYEETQYF | TGTGCCAGCAGGCTAGCGGGAGTCTACGAAGAGACCCAGTACTTC
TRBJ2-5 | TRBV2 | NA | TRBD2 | CASTTGSGGQETQYF | TGTGCCAGCACAACGGGTAGCGGGGGTCAAGAGACCCAGTACTTC
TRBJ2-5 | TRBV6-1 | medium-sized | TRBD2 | CASSSGLAGGLETQYF | TGTGCCAGCAGTTCCGGTCTAGCGGGAGGGTTGGAGACCCAGTACTTC
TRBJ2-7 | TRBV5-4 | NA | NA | CASSLPAASGSYEQYF | TGTGCCAGCAGCTTGCCCGCCGCCTCGGGCTCCTACGAGCAGTACTTC
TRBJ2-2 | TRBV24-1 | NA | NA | CATSDPTDGDPNTGELFF | TGTGCCACCAGTGACCCGACGGACGGAGATCCGAACACCGGGGAGCTGTTTTTT
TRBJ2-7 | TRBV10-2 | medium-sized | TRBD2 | CASEAGGSFYEQYF | TGCGCCAGCGAAGCGGGAGGTTCCTTCTACGAGCAGTACTTC
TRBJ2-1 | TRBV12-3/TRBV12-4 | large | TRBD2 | CASSSSGTSATKKSSYNEQFF | TGTGCCAGCAGTTCCTCCGGGACTAGCGCTACTAAAAAGAGCTCCTACAATGAGCAGTTCTTC
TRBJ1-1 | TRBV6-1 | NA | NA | CASRPTVNTEAFF | TGTGCCAGCAGGCCCACAGTGAACACTGAAGCTTTCTTT
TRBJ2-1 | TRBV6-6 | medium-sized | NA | CASSYGDSRMEQFF | TGTGCCAGCAGTTACGGGGACTCGCGGATGGAGCAGTTCTTC
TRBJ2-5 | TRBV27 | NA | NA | CASSPREGAGETQYF | TGTGCCAGCAGTCCCCGGGAGGGGGCAGGAGAGACCCAGTACTTC
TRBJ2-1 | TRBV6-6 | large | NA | CASSYPGLNGNEQFF | TGTGCCAGCAGTTACCCGGGCCTTAACGGCAATGAGCAGTTCTTC
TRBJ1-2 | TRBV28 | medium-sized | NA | CASSANHGYTF | TGTGCCAGCAGTGCAAACCATGGCTACACCTTC
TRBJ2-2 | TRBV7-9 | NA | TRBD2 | CASSSSGGGWELFF | TGTGCCAGCAGCTCCTCGGGAGGGGGATGGGAGCTGTTTTTT
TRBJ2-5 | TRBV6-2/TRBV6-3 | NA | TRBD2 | CASSCSLVGGQETQYF | TGTGCCAGCAGTTGCTCGTTGGTGGGAGGGCAAGAGACCCAGTACTTC
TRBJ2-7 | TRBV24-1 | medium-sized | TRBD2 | CATSARTSGSYEQYF | TGTGCCACCAGCGCTAGGACTAGCGGGAGTTACGAGCAGTACTTC
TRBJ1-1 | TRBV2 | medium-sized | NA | CASSREGNTEAFF | TGTGCCAGCAGTAGGGAGGGGAACACTGAAGCTTTCTTT
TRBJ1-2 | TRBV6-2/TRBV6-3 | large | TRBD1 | CASKKTGLIYGYTF | TGTGCCAGCAAAAAGACAGGGCTAATCTATGGCTACACCTTC
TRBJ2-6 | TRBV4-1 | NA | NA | CASSPNGQGPLSGANVLTF | TGCGCCAGCAGCCCGAATGGGCAGGGCCCCCTCTCTGGGGCCAACGTCCTGACTTTC
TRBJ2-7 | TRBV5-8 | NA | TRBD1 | CASSSDRAAYEQYF | TGTGCCAGCAGCTCAGACAGGGCAGCCTACGAGCAGTACTTC
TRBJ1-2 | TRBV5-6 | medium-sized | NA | CASSLGQEGYTF | TGTGCCAGCAGCTTGGGGCAGGAGGGCTACACCTTC
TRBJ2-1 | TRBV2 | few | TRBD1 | CASRDRVHEQFF | TGTGCCAGCCGGGACAGGGTCCATGAGCAGTTCTTC
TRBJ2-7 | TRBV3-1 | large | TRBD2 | CASSPGTTYEQYF | TGTGCCAGCAGCCCCGGGACTACCTACGAGCAGTACTTC
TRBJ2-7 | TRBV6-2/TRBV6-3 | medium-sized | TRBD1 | CASSYSPGGFYEQYF | TGTGCCAGCAGTTACTCTCCAGGGGGCTTCTACGAGCAGTACTTC
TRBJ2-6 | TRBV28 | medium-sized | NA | CASGRGDYWANVLTF | TGTGCCAGCGGAAGGGGAGATTACTGGGCCAACGTCCTGACTTTC
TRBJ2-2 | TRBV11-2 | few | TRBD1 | CASRFTGGIGELFF | TGTGCCAGCAGGTTCACAGGGGGCATCGGGGAGCTGTTTTTT
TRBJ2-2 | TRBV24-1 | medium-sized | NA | CATSDPTRSPGELFF | TGTGCCACCAGTGATCCCACCAGGTCCCCCGGGGAGCTGTTTTTT
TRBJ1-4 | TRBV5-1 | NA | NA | CASGSGQVNEKLFF | TGCGCCAGCGGCTCGGGACAAGTTAATGAAAAACTGTTTTTT
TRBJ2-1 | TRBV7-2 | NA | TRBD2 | CASSLGWGLAGVPRNEQFF | TGTGCCAGCAGCTTAGGTTGGGGACTAGCGGGAGTTCCCCGCAATGAGCAGTTCTTC
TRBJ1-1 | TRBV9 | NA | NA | CASRVAPNPQDGTEAFF | TGTGCCAGCAGAGTAGCCCCGAACCCACAGGACGGCACTGAAGCTTTCTTT
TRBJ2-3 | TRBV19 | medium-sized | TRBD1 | CASSMSGQSTDTQYF | TGTGCCAGTAGTATGTCGGGACAGAGCACAGATACGCAGTATTTT
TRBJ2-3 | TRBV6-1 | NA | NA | CASSRLKGQGSADTQYF | TGTGCCAGCAGTCGCCTGAAGGGGCAGGGAAGCGCAGATACGCAGTATTTT
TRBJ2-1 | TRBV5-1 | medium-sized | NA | CASSLVFDEQFF | TGCGCCAGCAGCTTGGTTTTCGATGAGCAGTTCTTC
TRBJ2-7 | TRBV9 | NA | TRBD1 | CASSVTGTAYEQYF | TGTGCCAGCAGCGTCACCGGGACAGCCTACGAGCAGTACTTC
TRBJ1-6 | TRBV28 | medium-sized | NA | CASSLPPYSPLHF | TGTGCCAGCAGTCTCCCCCCATACTCACCCCTCCACTTT
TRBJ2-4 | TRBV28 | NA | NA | CSSSGGAKNIQYF | TGTTCCAGCAGTGGAGGGGCAAAAAACATTCAGTACTTC
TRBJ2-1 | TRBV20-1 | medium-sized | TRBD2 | CSARRRSGRWNEQFF | TGCAGTGCTAGAAGGCGAAGCGGGAGGTGGAATGAGCAGTTCTTC
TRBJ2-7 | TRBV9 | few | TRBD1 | CANSVRTGVTYEQYF | TGTGCCAACAGCGTTCGAACAGGGGTAACCTACGAGCAGTACTTC
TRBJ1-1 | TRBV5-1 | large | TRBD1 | CASSLTGAGNTEAFF | TGCGCCAGCAGCCTCACAGGGGCAGGGAACACTGAAGCTTTCTTT
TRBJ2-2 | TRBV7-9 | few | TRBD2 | CASSPRTSGELFF | TGTGCCAGCAGCCCGAGGACTAGCGGGGAGCTGTTTTTT
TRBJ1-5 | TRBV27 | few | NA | CASSHPPPGPQHF | TGTGCCAGCAGCCACCCCCCTCCTGGGCCCCAGCATTTT
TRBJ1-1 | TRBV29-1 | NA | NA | CSVVLLNTEAFF | TGCAGCGTTGTGCTCCTGAACACTGAAGCTTTCTTT
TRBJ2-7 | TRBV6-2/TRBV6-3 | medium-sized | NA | CASSWGMRGEQYF | TGTGCCAGCAGTTGGGGGATGAGAGGCGAGCAGTACTTC
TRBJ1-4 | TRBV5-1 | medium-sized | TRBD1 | CASSLVPPTPGQGAPNEKLFF | TGCGCCAGCAGCTTGGTCCCACCGACTCCGGGACAGGGTGCACCTAATGAAAAACTGTTTTTT
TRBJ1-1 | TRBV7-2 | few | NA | CASSLVNWGALNTEAFF | TGTGCCAGCAGCTTAGTGAACTGGGGCGCGTTGAACACTGAAGCTTTCTTT
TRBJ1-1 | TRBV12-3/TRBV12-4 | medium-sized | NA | CASSLGGGAIGEAFF | TGTGCCAGCAGTTTAGGCGGGGGGGCGATCGGTGAAGCTTTCTTT
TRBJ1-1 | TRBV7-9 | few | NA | CASSSRGWDTEAFF | TGTGCCAGCAGCTCCAGGGGATGGGACACTGAAGCTTTCTTT
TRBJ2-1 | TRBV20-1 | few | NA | CSAKGLGSSYNEQFF | TGCAGTGCTAAGGGACTGGGGAGCTCCTACAATGAGCAGTTCTTC
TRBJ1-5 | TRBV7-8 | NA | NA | CASSLTGPQPQHF | TGTGCCAGCAGCTTAACAGGGCCCCAGCCCCAGCATTTT
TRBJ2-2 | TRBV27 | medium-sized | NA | CASSLSGSGELFF | TGTGCCAGCAGTTTATCCGGGTCCGGGGAGCTGTTTTTT
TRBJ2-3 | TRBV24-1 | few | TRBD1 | CATGQGVGTDTQYF | TGTGCCACCGGACAGGGGGTTGGGACAGATACGCAGTATTTT